Following are 24 T cell receptor beta chains from one sample sequenced in a study of T-cell reconstitution after alpha-beta-depleted transplantation in children. The authors prepared the TCRbeta library with unique molecular identifiers. From the PCR reads, TCRdb called clonotypes with MiXCR, one entry per CDR3 protein. The sample lists over 120,000 distinct CDR3 sequences, 8% to 10% occurring once. Here the sequenced sample was PBMCs, mostly from graft donor cells, taken 180 days after TCRalphabeta/CD19-depleted stem cell transplant. All receptors derive from a female patient aged 2-9 years who had a stem cell transplant for congenital amegakaryocytic thrombocytopenia, so the T cells may come from the graft donor.

This clonotype was found many times. This sequence joins TRBV18 and TRBJ1-2; D gene ambiguous. This CDR3 comprises 14 residues. Germline CDR1 reads KGHSH; CDR2 reads LQKENI. V was clipped by 2 bases and J by 0 bases, with 7 bases between them. In DNA form, the CDR3 reads TGTGCCAGCTCACCAGCATCCGCTAACTATGGCTACACCTTC. This gives the protein CASSPASANYGYTF. Based on the CDR3 plus reference TRBV18 and TRBJ1-2, the full variable domain is NAGVMQNPRHLVRRRGQEARLRCSPMKGHSHVYWYRQLPEEGLKFMVYLQKENIIDESGMPKERFSAEFPKEGPSILRIQQVVRGDSAAYFCASSPASANYGYTFGSGTRLTVV.

This clonotype was recorded at least ten times. The genes are TRBV9 and TRBJ1-1, with D possibly TRBD1 on 6 matching bases. Germline V CDR1 and CDR2: SGDLS, YYNGEE. V was clipped by 3 bases and J by 6 bases, with 18 bases between them. The length of the CDR3 is 15 residues. The CDR3 here is CASSATGGLGAEAFF. CDR3 in DNA: TGTGCCAGCAGCGCAACCGGGGGGCTAGGGGCTGAAGCTTTCTTT.

The V gene is TRBV27, the J gene TRBJ2-5, with unresolved D. Between the trimmed V and J ends, which lost 0 bases and 1 base, there was a span of 6 bases. Germline V gene sequence: CDR1 MNHEY, CDR2 SMNVEV (reference sequence). This CDR3 has 14 amino acids. The CDR3 loop reads CASSLSPVQETQYF. DNA of the CDR3: TGTGCCAGCAGTTTATCTCCCGTCCAAGAGACCCAGTACTTC.

This clonotype was counted at least ten times. The junction does not match germline at one end; this may be a read error. The chain recombines TRBV7-2 with TRBJ2-2, with 8 bases matching TRBD1. This CDR3 is built from 15 residues. Germline V gene lookup returns CDR1 SGHTA and CDR2 FQGNSA. CDR3 in DNA: TGTGCCAGCATCTTATCGTCAGGGGGCATCGGGGAGCTGTTTTTT. Amino acid sequence: CASILSSGGIGELFF.

This clonotype was picked up a small number of times. The chain is built from TRBV29-1 and TRBJ2-4; TRBD2 matches at 7 bases. Germline assignment: CDR1 SQVTM and CDR2 ANQGSEA. There are 17 residues in the CDR3. J was trimmed by 1 base and V by 0 bases; bases with no gene match: 9. CDR3 loop: CSVEEGGGGTAKNIQYF. In nucleotides, the CDR3 is TGCAGCGTTGAAGAGGGGGGGGGAGGGACGGCCAAAAACATTCAGTACTTC. Full variable domain (remainder filled in from reference TRBV29-1 and TRBJ2-4): SAVISQKPSRDICQRGTSLTIQCQVDSQVTMMFWYRQQPGQSLTLIATANQGSEATYESGFVIDKFPISRPNLTFSTLTVSNMSPEDSSIYLCSVEEGGGGTAKNIQYFGAGTRLSVL.

This clonotype showed up many times. The chain combines TRBV20-1 with TRBJ1-6, with D possibly TRBD1 on 5 matching bases. The germline V gene encodes CDR1 DFQATT and CDR2 SNEGSKA (reference sequence). There are 14 residues in the CDR3. The V end lost 6 bases, the J end lost 7 bases, and 16 bases lay between the germline ends. The CDR3 nucleotides are TGCAGTGCCCGGCCCGACAGCAGCAATTCACCCCTCCACTTT. It codes for CSARPDSSNSPLHF.

There are many counts of this clonotype. The rearrangement joins TRBV12-3 or TRBV12-4 to TRBJ1-6; D might be TRBD1 (5 bases). CDR3 length: 12 residues. Trimming cost V 5 bases and J 10 bases, with 9 bases left between them. The CDR3 nucleotides read TGTGCCAGCAGTGGAACAGGCTCACCCCTCCACTTT. It yields the protein CASSGTGSPLHF.

This clonotype was found once. It may be a read error: a sequence one base away is much more abundant. The rearrangement links TRBV2 to TRBJ2-1, with TRBD1 matching 8 bases. This CDR3 has 14 residues. Germline assignment: CDR1 SNHLY and CDR2 FYNNEI. The CDR3 region is CASRPGGGNNDQFF. The CDR3, as DNA: TGTGCCAGCCGACCAGGGGGCGGGAACAATGATCAGTTCTTC.

To note about this clonotype: An end of the junction differs from the germline gene, which may be a read error. The chain uses TRBV3-1 and TRBJ2-5, with 16 bases matching TRBD2. CDR3 size: 18 residues. The germline gives CDR1 LGHDT, CDR2 YNNKEL (reference sequence). The CDR3 DNA reads TGTACCAGCAGAGCTGGGACTAGCGGGGGGGGGATCCAAGAGACCCAGTACTTC. Amino acid sequence: CTSRAGTSGGGIQETQYF.

V gene TRBV4-2 combines with J gene TRBJ1-2; 8 bases match TRBD1. The V gene's germline CDR1 is LGHNA and CDR2 YNFKEQ. J gave up 4 bases and V 1 base, and 5 bases lay outside the gene matches. This CDR3 is 15 amino acids long. The CDR3 coding sequence is TGTGCCAGCAGCCAAGGCTTTACAGGGGGCTATGGCTACACCTTC. Translated: CASSQGFTGGYGYTF.

Points on this clonotype: Since a much larger clone is just one base distant, this may be a read error. The chain employs TRBV5-1 and TRBJ2-3; 9 positions match TRBD2. Trimming cost V 4 bases and J 4 bases; bases outside gene matches: 10. CDR3 length equals 16 residues. CDR1 SGHRS and CDR2 YFSETQ come from the germline V gene. The CDR3 loop reads CASSLPKRGASDTQYF. The CDR3 nucleotides read TGCGCCAGCAGCCTACCCAAGCGGGGGGCGTCAGATACGCAGTATTTT.

This clonotype was found a few times. This rearrangement joins TRBV7-2 to TRBJ2-7; 9 positions agree with TRBD1. Germline V CDR1 and CDR2: SGHTA, FQGNSA. Trimming took 5 bases from V and 2 from J; bases not matched to a gene: 4. This CDR3 has 14 residues. The CDR3 loop is CASSATGGTYEQYF. The DNA of the CDR3 is TGTGCCAGCAGCGCGACAGGGGGTACCTACGAGCAGTACTTC.

This clonotype has more than one count but fewer than ten. This chain joins TRBV20-1 and TRBJ1-5, with a weak D call TRBD1 (5 bases). Germline values: CDR1 DFQATT, CDR2 SNEGSKA (reference sequence). This CDR3 contains 15 residues. V shed 1 base and J shed 2 bases, with 12 bases lying between them. CDR3 region: CSARAGPGGNQPQHF. Here the CDR3 DNA reads TGCAGTGCTAGAGCGGGACCGGGGGGCAATCAGCCCCAGCATTTT.

This clonotype occurred a few times. The V call is TRBV18, the J call TRBJ1-1; D is uncertain. Trimming stripped 3 bases from V and 4 bases from J, with 12 bases between. This CDR3 region has 14 residues. From germline, CDR1 is KGHSH and CDR2 LQKENI. This CDR3 reads CASSPEFEGTEAFF. The DNA of the CDR3 is TGTGCCAGCTCACCGGAATTCGAAGGCACTGAAGCTTTCTTT.

This chain links TRBV29-1 with TRBJ1-5; 10 bases line up with TRBD1. This CDR3 has 15 residues. Trimming took 1 base from V and 7 from J; bases not matched to a gene: 7. Germline lookup yields CDR1 SQVTM and CDR2 ANQGSEA. Here the CDR3 reads CSVEVGTGVGQPQHF. DNA of the CDR3: TGCAGCGTTGAAGTGGGGACAGGGGTGGGCCAGCCCCAGCATTTT.

In this sample, this clonotype turned up many times. The CDR3 region has the DNA TGTGCCAGCAGCCTAAGGGACACAGGAAACACCATATATTTT. This encodes CASSLRDTGNTIYF. The rearrangement links TRBV3-1 to TRBJ1-3; TRBD1 might be the D (6 bases). The CDR3 has 14 amino acids. The V gene lost 4 bases and the J gene lost 4 bases, with 11 bases spanning the gap. CDR1 and CDR2 from the germline V gene are LGHDT and YNNKEL (reference sequence).

At least ten counts were recorded for this clonotype. The rearrangement joins TRBV12-3 or TRBV12-4 to TRBJ2-5; 7 bases are shared with TRBD2. CDR3 length: 15 amino acids. V was clipped by 3 bases and J by 5 bases; unmatched bases: 9. As DNA, the CDR3 is TGTGCCAGCAGTTTGTGGCGCGGGAGCGGGGAGACCCAGTACTTC. Translated, it gives CASSLWRGSGETQYF.

This chain uses TRBV5-1 with TRBJ2-7, with TRBD1 matching over 7 bases. With 4 bases clipped from V and 6 bases from J, the junction kept 10 bases outside the gene matches. Germline-derived CDR1 and CDR2 are SGHRS and YFSETQ. The CDR3 sequence is 14 residues long. In DNA form, the CDR3 reads TGCGCCAGCAGCACCGGGACAGTGGTAGGCGAGCAGTACTTC. Amino acid sequence: CASSTGTVVGEQYF.

As to this clonotype: This may come from a read error, since a much larger clone is one base off. The V call is TRBV5-1, the J call TRBJ2-3; a weak D match, TRBD1 (5 bases). CDR1 SGHRS and CDR2 YFSETQ come from the germline V gene. The germline V and J ends were trimmed by 7 bases and 0 bases, with 12 bases remaining between them. The CDR3 spans 14 residues. CDR3 sequence (DNA): TGCGCCAGCCGGACGGACATGAGCACAGATACGCAGTATTTT. Translation: CASRTDMSTDTQYF.

As to this clonotype: A much larger clonotype is one base distant, so this may be a read error. The rearrangement joins TRBV10-3 to TRBJ1-1, with D possibly TRBD1 on 6 matching bases. This CDR3 region has 11 residues. In germline, CDR1 is ENHRY, CDR2 SYGVKD. Deletions cut 8 bases from V and 9 bases from J, with 13 bases between. CDR3 sequence (DNA): TGTGCCATCCAGGGGCGGTTACAAGCTTTCTTT. Translation: CAIQGRLQAFF.

This clonotype was counted at least ten times. This rearrangement joins TRBV28 to TRBJ2-3; TRBD1 agrees at 10 bases. Trimming at V came to 2 bases and at J to 14 bases, leaving 4 bases not matched to a gene. From germline, CDR1 is MDHEN and CDR2 SYDVKM. The CDR3 is 12 residues long. CDR3 DNA sequence: TGTGCCAGCAGTTTACCGGGGACAGGGGCGTATTTT. It specifies CASSLPGTGAYF.

This clonotype was recorded at least ten times. The chain recombines TRBV29-1 with TRBJ2-3; D uncertain. Germline V CDR1 and CDR2: SQVTM, ANQGSEA. This CDR3 has 13 residues. Trimming left V 4 bases short and J 0 bases short, with 8 bases between. The CDR3 DNA reads TGCAGCGTTGTCCACGACAGCACAGATACGCAGTATTTT. It translates to CSVVHDSTDTQYF.

This clonotype has at least ten counts. The genes are TRBV20-1 and TRBJ2-3, with D maybe TRBD2 (5 bases). The CDR3 sequence is 13 residues long. CDR1 is DFQATT and CDR2 is SNEGSKA in the germline V gene (reference sequence). Trimming took off 0 bases at V and 4 bases at J, with 8 bases between the two ends. CDR3 sequence (DNA): TGCAGTGCTAGAGACATGGGAGCAGATACGCAGTATTTT. Its protein product is CSARDMGADTQYF.

The chain recombines TRBV4-1 with TRBJ2-7, with D tentatively TRBD1 or TRBD2 (5 bases each). CDR1 and CDR2 from the germline V gene are MGHRA and YSYEKL. V lost 2 bases and J 6 bases, leaving 11 bases between the germline ends. This CDR3 comprises 13 residues. The CDR3 loop reads CASSQHDGGEQYF. DNA for the CDR3: TGCGCCAGCAGCCAACATGATGGGGGCGAGCAGTACTTC.